The sequence of this T cell receptor (beta chain) was determined in a study of blood T cell repertoires in COVID-19. Study at large: PBMCs, B-cell-depleted T cells, or T cells were the source of the cDNA or gDNA that made up the material.

Those who participated ranged in age from about 18 to 89 years and resided in about 24 US areas. The CDR3 is 17 amino acids. With V trimmed by 3 bases and J by 2 bases, 7 bases remained unmatched. CDR1 SGHKS and CDR2 YYEKEE come from the germline V gene (reference sequence). Repertoires were generated with immunoSEQ multiplex PCR, while TCRdb's copy carries only in-frame clones and drops some. The sample carries under 250,000 clones, about four fifths recorded once. The sequence derives from a woman between 40 and 55 years old with acute COVID-19. Sequencing input: PBMCs or T cells enriched from blood (not recorded which). V gene TRBV5-5 combines with J gene TRBJ2-7, with 14 positions matching TRBD2. This CDR3 is CASSYGLAGGSAYEQYF. The CDR3 nucleotides read TGTGCCAGCAGCTACGGACTAGCGGGAGGCTCGGCCTACGAGCAGTACTTC. Combining the CDR3 with reference TRBV5-5 and TRBJ2-7 gives the whole variable domain DAGVTQSPTHLIKTRGQQVTLRCSPISGHKSVSWYQQVLGQGPQFIFQYYEKEERGRGNFPDRFSARQFPNYSSELNVNALLLGDSALYLCASSYGLAGGSAYEQYFGPGTRLTVT.